The rows below give T cell receptor beta chains drawn from one sample of a study of cytomegalovirus exposure and HLA in healthy donors. Sequenced by immunoSEQ multiplex PCR; TCRdb stores in-frame clones only, minus some. The table lists 250,000 or so clones, around 90% of them singletons. The sample comprised PBMCs. The receptor source for this set is a girl aged 2-9 years in good health and CMV-seronegative. Each CDR3 is given with its conserved first and last residue. Fields, in order: CDR3 length, clone size, V gene, J gene, D gene, CDR3 DNA, CDR3 protein. A D gene is named only where the DNA matches it firmly. For some rows the clone size is stated as once, few or many, or as a class when expanded; others skip it.

>15|-|TRBV18|TRBJ2-2|-
TGTGCCAGCTCACCACCAGGGGCCAGCACCGGGGAGCTGTTTTTT
CASSPPGASTGELFF
>14|-|TRBV6-1|TRBJ2-1|-
TGTGCCCACACCCGTGCAAGGGGCCGGGATGAGCAGTTCTTC
CAHTRARGRDEQFF
>14|-|TRBV7-2|TRBJ2-5|TRBD1
TGTGCCAGCAGTCCAACAGGGGGCGGGAGGACCCAGTACTTC
CASSPTGGGRTQYF
>16|-|TRBV7-9|TRBJ2-1|TRBD2
TGTGCCAGCAGTCGAGCGGGAGGCATCTCCTACAATGAGCAGTTCTTC
CASSRAGGISYNEQFF
>16|-|TRBV5-4|TRBJ1-1|-
TGTGCCAGCAGCTTGGTGGCGGGACCCGTGAACACTGAAGCTTTCTTT
CASSLVAGPVNTEAFF
>16|once|TRBV7-6|TRBJ2-1|TRBD2
TGTGCCAGCAGCTTAGGACGGTATGCGGGAGGAGGTGAGCAGTTCTTC
CASSLGRYAGGGEQFF
>15|-|TRBV5-8|TRBJ2-1|TRBD2
TGTGCCAGCAGCTTGGGGGGGGGCTCCTACAATGAGCAGTTCTTC
CASSLGGGSYNEQFF
>15|-|TRBV19|TRBJ1-1|-
TGTGCCAGTAGTATAACGGCAGGCATGAACACTGAAGCTTTCTTT
CASSITAGMNTEAFF
>12|-|TRBV11-2|TRBJ2-2|TRBD2
TGTGGGGGACTAGCGGACACCGGGGAGCTGTTTTTT
CGGLADTGELFF
>14|-|TRBV7-9|TRBJ2-7|-
TGTGCCAGCAGCCTCAGGGGCGCGAACTACGAGCAGTACTTC
CASSLRGANYEQYF
>12|-|TRBV2|TRBJ1-1|-
TGTGCCAGCACCACCGACAGTTCTGAAGCTTTCTTT
CASTTDSSEAFF
>16|-|TRBV7-8|TRBJ1-5|TRBD1
TGTGCCAGCAGCCAAACCGGGACAGAGGGCAATCAGCCCCAGCATTTT
CASSQTGTEGNQPQHF
>14|-|TRBV28|TRBJ1-2|-
TGTGCCAGCAGTCCACCCGACGGGGGCTATGGCTACACCTTC
CASSPPDGGYGYTF
>16|-|TRBV5-1|TRBJ1-3|-
TGCGCCAGCAGCTGGCGCGACGGGGTCTCTGGAAACACCATATATTTT
CASSWRDGVSGNTIYF
>18|-|TRBV5-4|TRBJ2-7|-
TGTGCCAGCAGCTTGGGCTGGGGGGTTTCAGAAACTACCTACGAGCAGTACTTC
CASSLGWGVSETTYEQYF
>15|-|TRBV19|TRBJ2-1|TRBD2
TGTGCCAGTAGTATAGGGACTAGCGGGGGGAATGAGCAGTTCTTC
CASSIGTSGGNEQFF
>16|-|TRBV5-4|TRBJ2-3|TRBD1
TGTGCCAGCAGCTTCGCCGGGACAGGGGGAACAGATACGCAGTATTTT
CASSFAGTGGTDTQYF
>14|-|TRBV7-2|TRBJ2-7|TRBD2
TGTGCCAGCAGCTTCGGGACTAGCGTCTACGAGCAGTACTTC
CASSFGTSVYEQYF
>19|-|TRBV5-1|TRBJ1-6|TRBD1
TGCGCCAGCAGCTCCGGGACAGGGGGCGGGACGCCGAATAATTCACCCCTCCACTTT
CASSSGTGGGTPNNSPLHF
>14|-|TRBV2|TRBJ2-1|TRBD2
TGTGCCAGCAGCCGGGAGGGCCGGGACAATGAGCAGTTCTTC
CASSREGRDNEQFF
>15|-|TRBV7-9|TRBJ1-2|TRBD1
TGTGCCAGCAGCTTAGTACCGACAGGGGCCTATGGCTACACCTTC
CASSLVPTGAYGYTF
>16|-|TRBV5-1|TRBJ2-1|TRBD2
TGCGCCAGCAGCCCGGGGACTAGCGGGAGGGGCAATGAGCAGTTCTTC
CASSPGTSGRGNEQFF
>16|-|TRBV6-6|TRBJ2-7|TRBD2
TGTGCCAGCAGTTCCCTCCGACTAGCGGGGGGCCTGGAGCAGTACTTC
CASSSLRLAGGLEQYF
>18|-|TRBV4-1|TRBJ1-3|-
TGCGCCAGCAGCCAAGATATCGGGGGAGGGGGCTCTGGAAACACCATATATTTT
CASSQDIGGGGSGNTIYF
>15|-|TRBV28|TRBJ2-2|-
TGTGCCAGCAGCCTCGGGGTGCGGAACACCGGGGAGCTGTTTTTT
CASSLGVRNTGELFF
>16|-|TRBV5-1|TRBJ2-2|TRBD1
TGCGCCAGCAGCGAAACCGGGACAGCGAACACCGGGGAGCTGTTTTTT
CASSETGTANTGELFF
>12|-|TRBV6-6|TRBJ2-2|-
TGTGCCAGCAGTTACGAGGCCGGGGAGCTGTTTTTT
CASSYEAGELFF
>17|-|TRBV28|TRBJ1-5|TRBD1
TGTGCCAGCAGTCCATGGACAGGGTGGGGATCGAATCAGCCCCAGCATTTT
CASSPWTGWGSNQPQHF
>16|-|TRBV7-8|TRBJ2-1|TRBD2
TGTGCCAGCAGAGGGGGCGGTAGCGGGGGCCTGGATGAGCAGTTCTTC
CASRGGGSGGLDEQFF
>17|-|TRBV5-8|TRBJ2-3|TRBD2
TGTGCCAGCAGCCCCAGGGTAGCGGGAGTTAATTCAGATACGCAGTATTTT
CASSPRVAGVNSDTQYF
>17|-|TRBV9|TRBJ2-1|TRBD2
TGTGCCAGCAGCGTAGAGGGGGGGACTAGCGGGAGGAATGAGCAGTTCTTC
CASSVEGGTSGRNEQFF
>14|-|TRBV18|TRBJ1-3|-
TGTGCCAGCTCACCAAAACAGGGAGGAAACACCATATATTTT
CASSPKQGGNTIYF
>15|-|TRBV9|TRBJ1-4|-
TGTGCCAGCAGCGTAGGTACAGGGTCTAATGAAAAACTGTTTTTT
CASSVGTGSNEKLFF
>14|-|TRBV27|TRBJ1-5|-
TGTGCCAGCAGTTTATCCGGTAGCAATCAGCCCCAGCATTTT
CASSLSGSNQPQHF
>19|-|TRBV5-6|TRBJ1-2|TRBD1
TGTGCCAGCAGCTCCGAAAAAATGCCGGGACAGGGCTTCGTATATGGCTACACCTTC
CASSSEKMPGQGFVYGYTF
>18|-|TRBV7-8|TRBJ1-2|-
TGTGCCAGCAGCTTAGCGGGGGCAGGGTCCCCTATTAACTATGGCTACACCTTC
CASSLAGAGSPINYGYTF
>14|-|TRBV9|TRBJ1-1|-
TGTGCCAGCAGCGTAGCACAGGGGAACACTGAAGCTTTCTTT
CASSVAQGNTEAFF
>13|once|TRBV2|TRBJ1-2|TRBD1
TGTGCCGCAGTTGGGACAGGCGGATATGGCTACACCTTC
CAAVGTGGYGYTF
>13|-|TRBV10-2|TRBJ2-7|-
TGCGCCAGCAGTGAGTCAATAGGAGGAGAGCAGTACTTC
CASSESIGGEQYF
>14|-|TRBV5-1|TRBJ2-1|TRBD1
TGCGCCAGCAGCAACGGACAGGGCATAAATGAGCAGTTCTTC
CASSNGQGINEQFF
>13|-|TRBV5-1|TRBJ1-1|-
TGCGCCAGCAGCTGGAAGGGGGACACTGAAGCTTTCTTT
CASSWKGDTEAFF